The 26 T cell receptor beta chains below all came from one sample that was sequenced in a study of blood T cell repertoires in COVID-19. The repertoire was sequenced with immunoSEQ multiplex PCR; TCRdb's copy has only in-frame clones and lacks some. This sample has 25,000 to 30,000 clones, with roughly nine tenths found just once. Sequencing was carried out using peripheral blood. The receptors were gathered from a man aged 55 to 70 with acute or convalescent COVID-19.

This chain connects TRBV9 to TRBJ1-2, with D perhaps matching TRBD1 (5 bases). V was shortened by 7 bases and J by 4 bases, with 11 bases between the two germline ends. The CDR3 runs 12 residues. Germline loops: CDR1 SGDLS, CDR2 YYNGEE. CDR3 sequence reads: CASSQGGYGYTF. The CDR3 DNA reads as TGTGCCAGCTCCCAGGGAGGCTATGGCTACACCTTC.

The V gene is TRBV9, the J gene TRBJ1-1; D gene unclear. The CDR3 contains 16 residues. The V end lost 0 bases, the J end lost 0 bases, and 12 bases lay between the germline ends. Germline lookup yields CDR1 SGDLS and CDR2 YYNGEE. CDR3 DNA: TGTGCCAGCAGCGTAGCCGCGGGAAAGGTGAACACTGAAGCTTTCTTT. It translates to CASSVAAGKVNTEAFF.

The gene calls are TRBV2 and TRBJ2-5; 9 bases are shared with TRBD1. V trimming: 6 bases; J trimming: 2 bases; junction bases outside the gene matches: 7. The CDR3 is 15 amino acids. In germline, CDR1 is SNHLY, CDR2 FYNNEI. The CDR3 is CASRGGTGQQETQYF. In nucleotides, the CDR3 is TGTGCCAGCAGGGGGGGGACAGGGCAGCAAGAGACCCAGTACTTC.

The rearrangement uses TRBV6-5 and TRBJ1-3; D perhaps matches TRBD1 (6 bases). The CDR3 totals 11 residues. Germline CDR1 reads MNHEY; CDR2 reads SVGAGI. Trimming took off 8 bases at V and 4 bases at J, with 6 bases between the two ends. The CDR3 coding sequence is TGTGCCAGCGGACAGGGAAACACCATATATTTT. Its translation is CASGQGNTIYF.

The chain links TRBV5-1 to TRBJ2-2; 7 bases map to TRBD1. Germline V gene lookup returns CDR1 SGHRS and CDR2 YFSETQ. Trimming removed 2 bases from V and 2 bases from J; junction bases left unmatched: 6. The CDR3 runs 16 residues. The CDR3 DNA sequence: TGCGCCAGCAGCTTAAGGGGACAGAGCAACACCGGGGAGCTGTTTTTT. Its protein is CASSLRGQSNTGELFF.

This chain connects TRBV11-2 to TRBJ2-7; D not certain. This CDR3 has 15 residues. V was trimmed by 5 bases and J by 2 bases, leaving 16 bases between them. CDR1 and CDR2 (germline): SGHAT, FQNNGV. The CDR3 protein is CASSPARLSTYEQYF. CDR3 in DNA: TGTGCCAGCAGCCCAGCGAGACTCTCGACCTACGAGCAGTACTTC.

The chain uses TRBV19 and TRBJ2-1; 10 bases fit TRBD1. The CDR3 consists of 16 residues. V shed 5 bases and J 6 bases; nucleotides not matched to a gene: 10. The germline V gene has CDR1 LNHDA and CDR2 SQIVND (reference sequence). The CDR3 nucleotides are TGTGCCAGTAGTTTCCGGCGGGACAGGGGAGGCAATGAGCAGTTCTTC. It encodes CASSFRRDRGGNEQFF.

J is TRBJ2-5 and V is TRBV18, with a weak D call TRBD2 (6 bases). Germline loops: CDR1 KGHSH, CDR2 LQKENI. Trimming removed 6 bases from V and 4 bases from J, with 12 bases in between. The CDR3 consists of 13 residues. The CDR3 DNA follows: TGTGCCAGCTCCCTGGAGGGGCGAGAGACCCAGTACTTC. Its translation: CASSLEGRETQYF.

This chain uses TRBV20-1 with TRBJ2-1, with TRBD2 matching 10 bases. The CDR3 is 16 amino acids. The ends lost 3 bases at V and 6 bases at J; junction bases unmatched: 11. CDR1 and CDR2 (germline): DFQATT, SNEGSKA (reference sequence). DNA for the CDR3: TGCAGTGCTAGTCAATTTGGCGCTAGCGGGAGCAATGAGCAGTTCTTC. Its protein is CSASQFGASGSNEQFF.

This chain joins TRBV15 and TRBJ2-7, with D possibly TRBD1 on 6 matching bases. V was pared by 0 bases and J by 4 bases, with 10 bases between. CDR1 is LNHNV and CDR2 is YYDKDF in the germline V gene (reference sequence). CDR3 size: 14 residues. The CDR3 spells CATSREWGPYEQYF. CDR3 DNA: TGTGCCACCAGCAGAGAGTGGGGGCCGTACGAGCAGTACTTC.

The chain joins TRBV3-1 (or the pseudogene TRBV3-2) to TRBJ2-3; D is perhaps TRBD1 (5 bases). The CDR3 is 13 residues long. Looked up from germline, CDR1 is LGHDT and CDR2 is YNNKEL (reference sequence). V lost 3 bases and J 1 base, leaving 5 bases between the germline ends. As DNA, the CDR3 is TGTGCCAGCAGCCACAGGGGCACAGATACGCAGTATTTT. This gives the protein CASSHRGTDTQYF.

This clone was seen more than once but under ten times. The gene calls are TRBV13 and TRBJ1-1; D is undetermined. Trimming pared 6 bases from V and 3 bases from J, leaving 20 bases between. The CDR3 covers 16 residues. In germline, CDR1 is PRHDT, CDR2 FYEKMQ (reference sequence). The CDR3 coding sequence is TGTGCCAGCAGTTCCGCGGGGAGGTCTCGGGACACTGAAGCTTTCTTT. Translating gives CASSSAGRSRDTEAFF.

The rearrangement uses TRBV7-8 and TRBJ1-6, with 8 positions matching TRBD1. CDR3 length: 17 amino acids. V was clipped by 4 bases and J by 2 bases; unmatched bases: 7. Germline assignment: CDR1 SGHVS and CDR2 FQNEAQ. DNA of the CDR3: TGTGCCAGCAGCTCGGGATCAGGGGGCACCTATAATTCACCCCTCCACTTT. Translated: CASSSGSGGTYNSPLHF. Using reference TRBV7-8 and TRBJ1-6 for the parts outside the CDR3, the full variable domain is GAGVSQSPRYKVAKRGQDVALRCDPISGHVSLFWYQQALGQGPEFLTYFQNEAQLDKSGLPSDRFFAERPEGSVSTLKIQRTQQEDSAVYLCASSSGSGGTYNSPLHFGNGTRLTVT.

This clone was seen once. V usage is TRBV5-1 and J usage is TRBJ2-7, with D unresolved. The germline gives CDR1 SGHRS, CDR2 YFSETQ. CDR3 length equals 14 residues. V was pared by 4 bases and J by 0 bases, with 11 bases between. This chain's CDR3 is CASSREFSSYEQYF. The CDR3, as DNA: TGCGCCAGCAGCCGAGAGTTTAGCTCCTACGAGCAGTACTTC.

The chain uses TRBV11-2 and TRBJ2-7; weak D call: TRBD1 (5 bases). Germline V lookup: CDR1 SGHAT, CDR2 FQNNGV. The V gene lost 1 base and the J gene lost 6 bases, with 16 bases spanning the gap. This CDR3 is 15 amino acids long. CDR3: CASSLVRGARSEQYF. In nucleotides, the CDR3 is TGTGCCAGCAGCTTAGTAAGGGGTGCGAGAAGCGAGCAGTACTTC.

The rearrangement joins TRBV6-1 to TRBJ1-5; tentative D call: TRBD1 (5 bases). Trimming removed 2 bases from V and 1 base from J, with 9 bases in between. The length of the CDR3 is 15 residues. Germline lookup yields CDR1 MNHNS and CDR2 SASEGT. CDR3 sequence reads: CASSETRVSNQPQHF. The DNA of the CDR3 is TGTGCCAGCAGTGAAACCAGGGTGAGCAATCAGCCCCAGCATTTT.

This rearrangement joins TRBV6-5 to TRBJ1-6; 10 nucleotides align to TRBD1. Trimming at V came to 5 bases and at J to 10 bases, leaving 8 bases not matched to a gene. CDR3 size: 15 residues. The germline gives CDR1 MNHEY, CDR2 SVGAGI. CDR3 DNA: TGTGCCAGCAGTCAGACAGGGGGCAGGGGATCACCCCTCCACTTT. Its translation: CASSQTGGRGSPLHF.

Written as DNA, the CDR3 is TGTGCCAGCAGTGGACAGGGGGGGGTCACTGAAGCTTTCTTT. This translates into CASSGQGGVTEAFF. The chain carries TRBV2 and TRBJ1-1; 9 nucleotides agree with TRBD1. The CDR3 sequence is 14 residues long. Germline V CDR1 and CDR2: SNHLY, FYNNEI. V lost 4 bases, J lost 4 bases, and 4 bases stayed unmatched. Looking up the rest from reference TRBV2 and TRBJ1-1 gives the full variable domain: EPEVTQTPSHQVTQMGQEVILRCVPISNHLYFYWYRQILGQKVEFLVSFYNNEISEKSEIFDDQFSVERPDGSNFTLKIRSTKLEDSAMYFCASSGQGGVTEAFFGQGTRLTVV.

The V and J genes are TRBV9 and TRBJ2-2, with 8 bases matching TRBD2. This CDR3 is 15 amino acids long. Germline-derived CDR1 and CDR2 are SGDLS and YYNGEE. Losses at the gene ends were 4 bases for V and 4 bases for J; bases not matched to a gene: 6. DNA for the CDR3: TGTGCCAGCAGCATCCGGGGGGGAAGCACCGGGGAGCTGTTTTTT. Its translation: CASSIRGGSTGELFF.

The rearrangement links TRBV5-4 to TRBJ2-1; D possibly corresponds to TRBD2 (6 bases). The V gene's germline CDR1 is SGHNT and CDR2 YYREEE (reference sequence). Trimming pared 1 base from V and 7 bases from J, leaving 15 bases between. The CDR3 contains 15 residues. The CDR3 loop is CASSLMQGGWNEQFF. The CDR3 DNA follows: TGTGCCAGCAGCTTGATGCAGGGAGGATGGAATGAGCAGTTCTTC. Supplemented by reference TRBV5-4 and TRBJ2-1, the full variable domain reads ETGVTQSPTHLIKTRGQQVTLRCSSQSGHNTVSWYQQALGQGPQFIFQYYREEENGRGNFPPRFSGLQFPNYSSELNVNALELDDSALYLCASSLMQGGWNEQFFGPGTRLTVL.

This clone showed up just once. The CDR3 loop is CASSEQDRGINYGYTF. In nucleotides, the CDR3 is TGTGCCAGCAGTGAACAGGACAGGGGAATCAACTATGGCTACACCTTC. This rearrangement joins TRBV6-1 to TRBJ1-2; 9 nucleotides line up with TRBD1. This CDR3 spans 16 amino acids. V was pared by 2 bases and J by 2 bases, with 6 bases of the junction left unmatched. CDR1 is MNHNS and CDR2 is SASEGT in the germline V gene.

This chain uses TRBV5-1 with TRBJ1-1; the match to TRBD1 covers 8 bases. This CDR3 contains 14 residues. Per the germline V gene, CDR1 is SGHRS and CDR2 is YFSETQ. V was clipped by 4 bases and J by 2 bases; unmatched bases: 4. CDR3 in amino acids: CASSAQGANTEAFF. The CDR3 DNA follows: TGCGCCAGCAGCGCCCAGGGGGCCAACACTGAAGCTTTCTTT.

The rearrangement uses TRBV2 and TRBJ1-2; 11 bases are shared with TRBD1. V was clipped by 9 bases and J by 5 bases; unmatched bases: 8. This CDR3 comprises 14 residues. CDR1 SNHLY and CDR2 FYNNEI come from the germline V gene. The CDR3 region is CASITGTGGYGYTF. The DNA of the CDR3 is TGTGCCAGTATAACCGGGACAGGGGGGTATGGCTACACCTTC.

This chain connects TRBV10-3 to TRBJ1-1; 8 bases match TRBD1. With V trimmed by 0 bases and J by 8 bases, 2 bases remained unmatched. The germline V gene has CDR1 ENHRY and CDR2 SYGVKD. This CDR3 region has 13 residues. CDR3 coding DNA: TGTGCCATCAGTGAGTCCTGGACAGGGGAAGCTTTCTTT. Its translation is CAISESWTGEAFF.

The CDR3 loop is CASSFGLGQGDYEQYF. The CDR3 bases are TGTGCCAGCAGCTTTGGACTCGGACAGGGTGACTACGAGCAGTACTTC. V usage is TRBV11-2 and J usage is TRBJ2-7, with 8 bases matching TRBD1. The V segment lost 3 bases and the J segment 3 bases; nucleotides outside the gene matches: 10. This CDR3 has 16 amino acids. Looked up from germline, CDR1 is SGHAT and CDR2 is FQNNGV.

The CDR3 sequence is CASSRTSGMTYEQYF. The CDR3 DNA follows: TGTGCCAGTAGCCGGACTAGCGGGATGACATACGAGCAGTACTTC. The chain uses TRBV19 and TRBJ2-7; 12 nucleotides match TRBD2. This CDR3 comprises 15 residues. Germline values: CDR1 LNHDA, CDR2 SQIVND (reference sequence). With 6 bases clipped from V and 4 bases from J, the junction kept 7 bases outside the gene matches.